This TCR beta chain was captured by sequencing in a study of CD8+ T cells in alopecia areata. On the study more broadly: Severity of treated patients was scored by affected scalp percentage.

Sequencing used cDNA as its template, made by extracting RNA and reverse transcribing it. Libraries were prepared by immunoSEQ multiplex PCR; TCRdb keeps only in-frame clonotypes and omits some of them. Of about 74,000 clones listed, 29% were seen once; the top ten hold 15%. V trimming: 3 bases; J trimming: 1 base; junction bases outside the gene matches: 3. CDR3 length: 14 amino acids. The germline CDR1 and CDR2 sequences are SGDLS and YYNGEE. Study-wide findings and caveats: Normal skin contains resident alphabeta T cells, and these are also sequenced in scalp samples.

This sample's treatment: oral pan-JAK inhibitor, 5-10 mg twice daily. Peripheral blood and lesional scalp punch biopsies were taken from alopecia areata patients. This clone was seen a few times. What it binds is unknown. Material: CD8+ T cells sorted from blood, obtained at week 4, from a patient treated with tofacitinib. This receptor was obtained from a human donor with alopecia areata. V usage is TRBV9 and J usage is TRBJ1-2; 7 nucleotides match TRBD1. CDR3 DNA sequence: TGTGCCAGCAGCGCCGGGACAGTTAACTATGGCTACACCTTC. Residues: CASSAGTVNYGYTF.